This is a list of T cell receptor beta chains from one sample in a study of T cell changes during pregnancy in multiple sclerosis. Clones were read by immunoSEQ multiplex PCR, and TCRdb kept only the in-frame ones, dropping some. The data hold 90,000 to 130,000 clones, with roughly 90% observed a single time. The sequencing here drew on peripheral blood, taken in the third trimester of pregnancy. Every receptor here comes from a female donor with multiple sclerosis, enrolled in a pregnancy study. Both conserved end residues are part of each CDR3.

j_call v_call cdr3_aa
TRBJ2-3 TRBV11-3 CASSLGVAQYTDTQYF
TRBJ2-3 TRBV11-2 CASSLDLQTDTQYF
TRBJ2-3 TRBV9 CASSRLGGLAGGQGDTQYF
TRBJ1-2 TRBV10-3 CAISRQGQGSGYTF
TRBJ2-7 TRBV5-1 CASSFRGTTGTGTHEQYF
TRBJ1-1 TRBV27 CASMLVSYPGNTEAFF
TRBJ1-1 TRBV7-9 CASSFDRGNTEAFF
TRBJ2-7 TRBV28 CASSLGGWWRSASAGEQYF
TRBJ2-3 TRBV7-6 CASRLAGGMGDTQYF
TRBJ1-1 TRBV5-4 CASSLQGGTEAFF
TRBJ1-2 TRBV30 CAFQREKGYTF
TRBJ1-2 TRBV5-6 CASITGTASYHHYGYTF
TRBJ1-6 TRBV5-8 CASSGGTGHYNSPLHF
TRBJ1-6 TRBV27 CASSFTGVVASPLHF
TRBJ1-2 TRBV5-4 CASSPTRQGVGYTF